The 27 T cell receptor beta chains below all came from one sample that was sequenced in a study of radiotherapy plus CTLA-4 blockade in lung cancer. The protocol was immunoSEQ multiplex PCR, while the TCRdb copy is restricted to in-frame clones and leaves out a portion. The table includes about 120,000 clones, roughly 74% detected once. Sequenced material: peripheral blood, taken from a patient treated with radiotherapy plus ipilimumab. The receptors were sampled from a human donor with non-small cell lung cancer who had a partial response to radiotherapy plus ipilimumab.

The rearrangement joins TRBV30 to TRBJ2-7; tentatively, D is TRBD1 (5 bases). Trimming removed 4 bases at V and 5 bases at J, with 21 bases between. The CDR3 totals 15 residues. CDR1 is GTSNPN and CDR2 is SVGIG in the germline V gene (reference sequence). CDR3 sequence: CAWNPTPPTGDEQYV. The DNA for the CDR3 is TGTGCCTGGAACCCAACCCCCCCCACAGGCGACGAGCAGTACGTC.

This clone turned up a few times. The chain links TRBV5-8 to TRBJ1-5; tentatively, D is TRBD1 (6 bases). V was clipped by 0 bases and J by 4 bases, with 11 bases between them. CDR3 length: 15 amino acids. Germline V CDR1 and CDR2: SGHTS, YDEGEE. This CDR3 is CASSLGTGHNQPQHF. The CDR3 nucleotides read TGTGCCAGCAGCTTGGGCACAGGGCATAATCAGCCCCAGCATTTT.

The rearrangement uses TRBV28 and TRBJ1-6, with TRBD1 matching 7 bases. Trimming took 4 bases from V and 7 from J; bases not matched to a gene: 4. Germline assignment: CDR1 MDHEN and CDR2 SYDVKM. CDR3 length: 14 residues. The DNA for the CDR3 is TGTGCCAGCAGTTCCTTCAGGGGGAATTCACCCCTCCACTTT. As protein: CASSSFRGNSPLHF. The full variable domain, with the rest looked up from reference TRBV28 and TRBJ1-6, is DVKVTQSSRYLVKRTGEKVFLECVQDMDHENMFWYRQDPGLGLRLIYFSYDVKMKEKGDIPEGYSVSREKKERFSLILESASTNQTSMYLCASSSFRGNSPLHFGNGTRLTVT.

The V call is TRBV6-6, the J call TRBJ1-5; D is undetermined. V was clipped by 0 bases and J by 1 base, with 4 bases between them. The germline V gene has CDR1 MNHNY and CDR2 SVGAGI (reference sequence). The length of the CDR3 is 14 residues. CDR3 bases: TGTGCCAGCAGTTACTCTCGGAGCAATCAGCCCCAGCATTTT. Its translation is CASSYSRSNQPQHF.

The rearrangement links TRBV2 to TRBJ1-5; no reliable D call. The germline V gene encodes CDR1 SNHLY and CDR2 FYNNEI. The CDR3 consists of 13 residues. The V end was cut by 4 bases, the J end by 4 bases, with 8 bases between. CDR3 in amino acids: CASSGLGNQPQHF. The CDR3 coding sequence is TGTGCCAGCAGTGGACTAGGGAATCAGCCCCAGCATTTT.

This chain uses TRBV7-2 with TRBJ1-2; possible D gene TRBD1, 5 bases. CDR3 length: 13 amino acids. In germline, CDR1 is SGHTA, CDR2 FQGNSA. The ends were cut back, 7 bases at V and 4 bases at J, with 13 bases in the middle. This CDR3 reads CASTTRGSYGYTF. In DNA, the CDR3 is TGTGCCAGCACTACAAGGGGTAGCTATGGCTACACCTTC.

V is TRBV9 and J is TRBJ1-3, with 8 positions matching TRBD1. Germline V gives CDR1 SGDLS, CDR2 YYNGEE. The V segment lost 0 bases and the J segment 3 bases; nucleotides outside the gene matches: 5. The CDR3 loop spans 16 amino acids. CDR3 coding DNA: TGTGCCAGCAGCGTAGAAGTGGGACAGGTTGGAAACACCATATATTTT. It encodes CASSVEVGQVGNTIYF.

This clone turned up a few times. The chain carries TRBV6-1 and TRBJ2-1, with D uncertain. V lost 5 bases and J lost 6, with 14 bases in between. CDR3 length: 14 residues. Germline V gene sequence: CDR1 MNHNS, CDR2 SASEGT. The CDR3 region is CASSSIAETNEQFF. The CDR3 DNA reads as TGTGCCAGCAGTTCGATAGCCGAAACCAATGAGCAGTTCTTC.

The gene calls are TRBV5-1 and TRBJ1-4, with D possibly TRBD1 on 5 matching bases. The V end lost 0 bases, the J end lost 0 bases, and 12 bases lay between the germline ends. Germline assignment: CDR1 SGHRS and CDR2 YFSETQ. This CDR3 has 17 amino acids. CDR3 sequence: CASSLGGGAATNEKLFF. The CDR3, as DNA: TGCGCCAGCAGCTTGGGTGGAGGGGCGGCAACTAATGAAAAACTGTTTTTT.

This sequence joins TRBV10-3 and TRBJ2-3, with TRBD1 as a possible D gene (6 bases). V was clipped by 6 bases and J by 2 bases, with 12 bases between them. The CDR3 loop spans 14 amino acids. In germline, CDR1 is ENHRY, CDR2 SYGVKD. The CDR3 region is CAIRLSGHTDTQYF. The CDR3 nucleotides are TGTGCCATCAGGCTCTCGGGACACACAGATACGCAGTATTTT.

This chain joins TRBV19 and TRBJ1-6; 7 bases line up with TRBD1. The germline CDR1 and CDR2 sequences are LNHDA and SQIVND (reference sequence). The CDR3 totals 14 residues. Unmatched junction bases numbered 6, after V lost 5 bases and J lost 8 bases. The CDR3 DNA reads TGTGCCAGTAGTCGGACAGGAGTATATTCACCCCTCCACTTT. Translated, it gives CASSRTGVYSPLHF.

This sequence joins TRBV6-1 and TRBJ1-2, with D perhaps TRBD1 (5 bases). This CDR3 comprises 14 residues. Trimming took 3 bases from V and 2 from J, leaving 10 bases between them. CDR1 is MNHNS, CDR2 SASEGT, per germline. As DNA, the CDR3 is TGTGCCAGCAGTGAGGGGCTTCTCAACTATGGCTACACCTTC. Amino acid sequence: CASSEGLLNYGYTF.

This chain links TRBV2 with TRBJ2-1; 8 nucleotides match TRBD1. Germline V lookup: CDR1 SNHLY, CDR2 FYNNEI. The CDR3 totals 14 residues. With V trimmed by 5 bases and J by 8 bases, 8 bases remained unmatched. CDR3 sequence reads: CASSFGQGIDEQFF. The CDR3 DNA follows: TGTGCCAGCAGTTTCGGACAGGGTATAGATGAGCAGTTCTTC.

This clone has a handful of counts. The V and J genes are TRBV18 and TRBJ1-2; TRBD1 matches at 7 bases. There are 13 residues in the CDR3. With 5 bases clipped from V and 14 bases from J, the junction kept 14 bases outside the gene matches. Germline CDR1 reads KGHSH; CDR2 reads LQKENI. Written as DNA, the CDR3 is TGTGCCAGCTCAGGTGACAGGGACGGAGGCTGGACCTTC. Protein: CASSGDRDGGWTF.

A single count supports this clone. The chain recombines TRBV5-1 with TRBJ2-3; TRBD2 is a possible D gene (6 bases). Germline values: CDR1 SGHRS, CDR2 YFSETQ. The length of the CDR3 is 15 residues. V was cut by 3 bases and J by 0 bases, with 11 bases left in between. As DNA, the CDR3 is TGCGCCAGCAGCTCGTCGGGACTTAGCACAGATACGCAGTATTTT. As protein: CASSSSGLSTDTQYF.

The chain is built from TRBV28 and TRBJ1-1; perhaps TRBD1 as D (5 bases). V was pared by 5 bases and J by 1 base, with 14 bases between. The V gene's germline CDR1 is MDHEN and CDR2 SYDVKM. The CDR3 extends over 15 amino acids. In DNA form, the CDR3 reads TGTGCCAGCAGTCCTACGGGACTCAGGAACACTGAAGCTTTCTTT. Its protein product is CASSPTGLRNTEAFF.

V is TRBV4-3 and J is TRBJ1-4, with D possibly being TRBD1 (5 bases). CDR3 size: 15 residues. V was pared by 1 base and J by 6 bases, with 12 bases between. From germline, CDR1 is LGHNA and CDR2 YSLEER. The CDR3 here is CASSQVGGGHEKLFF. CDR3 in DNA: TGCGCCAGCAGCCAAGTGGGGGGAGGGCATGAAAAACTGTTTTTT.

This chain links TRBV28 with TRBJ1-3; D not resolved. In germline, CDR1 is MDHEN, CDR2 SYDVKM. This CDR3 has 14 residues. Trimming removed 5 bases at V and 0 bases at J, with 8 bases between. The CDR3 nucleotides are TGTGCCAGCAGTCCGAGGAGCTCTGGAAACACCATATATTTT. Protein sequence: CASSPRSSGNTIYF.

The rearrangement uses TRBV6-1 and TRBJ1-1, with 8 bases lining up with TRBD1. V trimming: 7 bases; J trimming: 4 bases; junction bases outside the gene matches: 8. The CDR3 contains 14 residues. Germline V CDR1 and CDR2: MNHNS, SASEGT. The CDR3 protein is CASTLLTGGTEAFF. CDR3 in DNA: TGTGCCAGCACCCTCCTAACAGGGGGCACTGAAGCTTTCTTT.

The J gene is TRBJ1-2, the V gene TRBV7-2, with D unresolved. V lost 7 bases, J lost 1 base, and 13 bases lay in between. This CDR3 region has 14 residues. The germline V gene has CDR1 SGHTA and CDR2 FQGNSA. CDR3 residues: CASTRPQVNYGYTF. The CDR3 nucleotides are TGTGCCAGCACCCGACCCCAGGTTAACTATGGCTACACCTTC.

The chain recombines TRBV19 with TRBJ2-7, with D possibly matching TRBD1 (6 bases). Trimming removed 5 bases at V and 1 base at J, with 9 bases between. This CDR3 has 13 amino acids. Germline CDR1 and CDR2: LNHDA and SQIVND (reference sequence). CDR3: CASSSGQSYEQYF. CDR3 DNA: TGTGCCAGTAGTTCAGGACAGTCCTACGAGCAGTACTTC.

The chain employs TRBV7-3 and TRBJ2-7; 7 bases fit TRBD2. The V gene's germline CDR1 is SGHTA and CDR2 FQGTGA. The CDR3 consists of 13 residues. J was trimmed by 7 bases and V by 0 bases; bases with no gene match: 3. The CDR3 DNA follows: TGTGCCAGCAGCTTAACCCCAGCGGGGGAGCAGTACGTC. This gives the protein CASSLTPAGEQYV.

This chain joins TRBV28 and TRBJ1-3; D unclear. Trimming cost V 5 bases and J 0 bases, with 8 bases left between them. The CDR3 spans 14 residues. CDR1 is MDHEN, CDR2 SYDVKM, per germline. CDR3 sequence (DNA): TGTGCCAGCAGTCTGACAAGCTCTGGAAACACCATATATTTT. It yields the protein CASSLTSSGNTIYF.

The J gene is TRBJ1-1, the V gene TRBV5-4; TRBD1 aligns across 10 bases. The germline gives CDR1 SGHNT, CDR2 YYREEE (reference sequence). V trimming: 5 bases; J trimming: 4 bases; junction bases outside the gene matches: 2. The CDR3 is made up of 13 amino acids. DNA of the CDR3: TGTGCCAGCAGAAGGACAGGGGGCACTGAAGCTTTCTTT. Its translation: CASRRTGGTEAFF.

This clone was counted between two and nine times. V and J are TRBV2 and TRBJ1-4, with unresolved D. There are 11 residues in the CDR3. Germline-derived CDR1 and CDR2 are SNHLY and FYNNEI. V dropped 8 bases and J dropped 12 bases, with 13 bases sitting between them. CDR3 sequence (DNA): TGTGCCAGCGGATTTCAGGTTGAACTGTTTTTT. Translated, it gives CASGFQVELFF.

The chain uses TRBV19 and TRBJ1-2; possibly TRBD1 for D (6 bases). The germline V gene encodes CDR1 LNHDA and CDR2 SQIVND (reference sequence). With 8 bases removed from V and 0 bases from J, the gap between germline ends came to 10 bases. CDR3 length equals 13 residues. This CDR3 is CASWTDPNYGYTF. CDR3 coding DNA: TGTGCCAGTTGGACAGACCCTAACTATGGCTACACCTTC.

This clone came up once. The chain has TRBV6-1 and TRBJ1-5; D gene unclear. Looked up from germline, CDR1 is MNHNS and CDR2 is SASEGT. CDR3 length: 16 amino acids. V was clipped by 1 base and J by 5 bases, with 15 bases between them. The DNA of the CDR3 is TGTGCCAGCAGTGAAGTCCCCCCCCCGGGGTATCAGCCCCAGCATTTT. It encodes CASSEVPPPGYQPQHF.